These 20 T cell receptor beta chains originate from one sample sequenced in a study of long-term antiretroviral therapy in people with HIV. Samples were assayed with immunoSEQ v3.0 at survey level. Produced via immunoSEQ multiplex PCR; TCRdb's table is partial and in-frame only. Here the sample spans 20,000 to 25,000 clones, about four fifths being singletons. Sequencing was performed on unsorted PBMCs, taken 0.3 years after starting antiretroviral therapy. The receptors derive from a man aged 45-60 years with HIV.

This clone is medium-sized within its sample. The CDR3 is CASSLGWGTGELFF. The CDR3 DNA reads as TGTGCCAGCAGCTTAGGGTGGGGCACCGGGGAGCTGTTTTTT. The V gene is TRBV7-3, the J gene TRBJ2-2, with D uncertain. Germline V gives CDR1 SGHTA, CDR2 FQGTGA. CDR3 length: 14 amino acids. Trimming stripped 2 bases from V and 4 bases from J, with 8 bases between.

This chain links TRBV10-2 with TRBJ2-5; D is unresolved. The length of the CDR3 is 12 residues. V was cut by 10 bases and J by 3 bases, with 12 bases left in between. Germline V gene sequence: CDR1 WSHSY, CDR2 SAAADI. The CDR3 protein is CATRNREETQYF. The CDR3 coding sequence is TGCGCCACCAGAAATCGGGAAGAGACCCAGTACTTC.

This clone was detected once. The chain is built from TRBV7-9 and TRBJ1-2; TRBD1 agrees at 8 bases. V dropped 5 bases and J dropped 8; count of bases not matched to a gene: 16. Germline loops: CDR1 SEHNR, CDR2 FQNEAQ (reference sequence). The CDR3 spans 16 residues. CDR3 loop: CASSPDPWDRTEGYTF. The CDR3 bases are TGTGCCAGCAGCCCGGACCCGTGGGACAGGACAGAAGGCTACACCTTC. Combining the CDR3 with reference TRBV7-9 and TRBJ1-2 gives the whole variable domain DTGVSQNPRHKITKRGQNVTFRCDPISEHNRLYWYRQTLGQGPEFLTYFQNEAQLEKSRLLSDRFSAERPKGSFSTLEIQRTEQGDSAMYLCASSPDPWDRTEGYTFGSGTRLTVV.

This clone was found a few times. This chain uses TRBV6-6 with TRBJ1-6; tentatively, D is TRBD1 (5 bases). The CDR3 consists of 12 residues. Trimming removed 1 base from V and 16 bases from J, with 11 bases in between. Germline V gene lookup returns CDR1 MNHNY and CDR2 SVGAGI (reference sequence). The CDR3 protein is CASSYWRGGLHF. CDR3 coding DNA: TGTGCCAGCAGTTACTGGAGGGGTGGGCTCCACTTT.

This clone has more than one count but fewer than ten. CDR3 protein: CASSPQGHHEQYF. The CDR3 DNA is TGTGCCAGCAGCCCGCAGGGTCACCACGAGCAGTACTTC. V and J are TRBV7-9 and TRBJ2-7, with D possibly matching TRBD1 (5 bases). Per germline, CDR1 SEHNR and CDR2 FQNEAQ (reference sequence). The V gene lost 5 bases and the J gene lost 5 bases, with 13 bases spanning the gap. The CDR3 is 13 amino acids.

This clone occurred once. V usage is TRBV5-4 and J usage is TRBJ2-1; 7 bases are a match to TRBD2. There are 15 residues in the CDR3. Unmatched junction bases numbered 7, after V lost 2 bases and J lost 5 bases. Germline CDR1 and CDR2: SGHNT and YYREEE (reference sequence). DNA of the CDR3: TGTGCCAGCAGCTTTACCCTAGCGGCAGACAATGAGCAGTTCTTC. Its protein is CASSFTLAADNEQFF.

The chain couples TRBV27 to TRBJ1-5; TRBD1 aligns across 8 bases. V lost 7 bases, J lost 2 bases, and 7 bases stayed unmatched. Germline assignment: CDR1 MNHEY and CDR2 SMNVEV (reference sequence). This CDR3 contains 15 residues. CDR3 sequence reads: CASTPQGAGNQPQHF. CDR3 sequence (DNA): TGTGCCAGCACACCGCAGGGGGCAGGCAATCAGCCCCAGCATTTT.

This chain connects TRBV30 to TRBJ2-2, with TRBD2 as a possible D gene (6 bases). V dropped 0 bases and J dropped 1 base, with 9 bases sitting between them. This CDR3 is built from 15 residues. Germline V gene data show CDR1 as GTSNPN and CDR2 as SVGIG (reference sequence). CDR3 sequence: CAWSVPGVNTGELFF. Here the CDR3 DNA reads TGTGCCTGGAGTGTACCGGGAGTGAACACCGGGGAGCTGTTTTTT. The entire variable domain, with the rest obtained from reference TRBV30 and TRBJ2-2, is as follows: SQTIHQWPATLVQPVGSPLSLECTVEGTSNPNLYWYRQAAGRGLQLLFYSVGIGQISSEVPQNLSASRPQDRQFILSSKKLLLSDSGFYLCAWSVPGVNTGELFFGEGSRLTVL.

CDR3 in DNA: TGTGCCAGCACGTTGGGGGGGGAGGGACAAGAGACCCAGTACTTC. Residues: CASTLGGEGQETQYF. This rearrangement joins TRBV9 to TRBJ2-5; 7 bases map to TRBD2. CDR3 size: 15 residues. The V and J ends lost 6 bases and 2 bases, in that order; junction bases with no gene match: 10. Germline CDR1 SGDLS, CDR2 YYNGEE.

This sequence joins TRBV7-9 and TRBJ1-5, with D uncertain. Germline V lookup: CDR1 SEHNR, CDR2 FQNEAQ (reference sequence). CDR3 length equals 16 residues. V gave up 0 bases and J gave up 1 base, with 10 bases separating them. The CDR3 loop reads CASSLAGSGSNQPQHF. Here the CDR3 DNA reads TGTGCCAGCAGCTTAGCGGGGTCGGGGAGCAATCAGCCCCAGCATTTT.

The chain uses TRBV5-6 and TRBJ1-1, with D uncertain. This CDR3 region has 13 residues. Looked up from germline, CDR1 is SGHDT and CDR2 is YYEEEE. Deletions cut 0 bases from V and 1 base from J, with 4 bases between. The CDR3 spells CASSLARNTEAFF. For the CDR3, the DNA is TGTGCCAGCAGCTTGGCCAGGAACACTGAAGCTTTCTTT.

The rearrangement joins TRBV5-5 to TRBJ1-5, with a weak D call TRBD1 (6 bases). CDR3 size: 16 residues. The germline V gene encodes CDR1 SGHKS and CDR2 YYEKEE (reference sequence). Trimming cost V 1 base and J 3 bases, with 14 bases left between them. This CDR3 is CASSLILQGDNQPQHF. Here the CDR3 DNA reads TGTGCCAGCAGCTTGATTCTACAGGGAGACAATCAGCCCCAGCATTTT.

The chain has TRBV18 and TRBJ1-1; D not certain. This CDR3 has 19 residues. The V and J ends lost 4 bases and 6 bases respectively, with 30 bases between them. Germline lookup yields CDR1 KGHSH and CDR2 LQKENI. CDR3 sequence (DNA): TGTGCCAGCTCACTGGTTTCGGTCTGGGGTGGGCCCGATGGGGCTGAAGCTTTCTTT. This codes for CASSLVSVWGGPDGAEAFF.

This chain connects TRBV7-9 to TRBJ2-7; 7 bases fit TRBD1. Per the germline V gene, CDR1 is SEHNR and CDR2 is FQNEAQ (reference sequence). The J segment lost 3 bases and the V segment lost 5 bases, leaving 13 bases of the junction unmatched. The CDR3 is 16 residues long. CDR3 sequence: CASSPALGGHNYEQYF. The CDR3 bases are TGTGCCAGCAGCCCCGCGTTAGGGGGCCACAACTACGAGCAGTACTTC.

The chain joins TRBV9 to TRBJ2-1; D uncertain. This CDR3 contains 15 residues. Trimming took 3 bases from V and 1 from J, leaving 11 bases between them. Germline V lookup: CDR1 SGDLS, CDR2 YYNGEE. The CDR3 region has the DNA TGTGCCAGCAGCGCCCGGGCTGAGTCCTACAATGAGCAGTTCTTC. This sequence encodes CASSARAESYNEQFF. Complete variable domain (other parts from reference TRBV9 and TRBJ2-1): DSGVTQTPKHLITATGQRVTLRCSPRSGDLSVYWYQQSLDQGLQFLIQYYNGEERAKGNILERFSAQQFPDLHSELNLSSLELGDSALYFCASSARAESYNEQFFGPGTRLTVL.

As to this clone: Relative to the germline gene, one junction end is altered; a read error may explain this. The DNA for the CDR3 is TGTGCTAGCAGCTTAGCAGGGGGTTTCAATGAGCAGTTCTTC. Encoded protein: CASSLAGGFNEQFF. This chain connects TRBV7-7 to TRBJ2-1; 7 bases are a match to TRBD1. The germline V gene has CDR1 SSHAT and CDR2 FNYEAQ (reference sequence). This CDR3 contains 14 residues.

For the CDR3, the DNA is TGTGCCAGCAGCTCATCCGGGACAGGGACCGAGCAGTACTTC. Amino acid sequence: CASSSSGTGTEQYF. This sequence joins TRBV7-2 and TRBJ2-7; 9 bases align to TRBD1. CDR1 SGHTA and CDR2 FQGNSA come from the germline V gene. The trim removed 4 bases at V and 6 bases at J, leaving 7 bases unmatched. The CDR3 loop spans 14 amino acids.

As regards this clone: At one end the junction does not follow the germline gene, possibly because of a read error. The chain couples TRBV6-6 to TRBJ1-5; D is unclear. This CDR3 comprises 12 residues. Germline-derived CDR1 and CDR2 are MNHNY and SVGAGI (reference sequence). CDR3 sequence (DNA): TGTGCCAGCCGTTATAGCAATCAGCCCCAGCATTTT. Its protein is CASRYSNQPQHF.

The CDR3 sequence: CSVEDVGEQYF. DNA of the CDR3: TGCAGCGTTGAAGATGTGGGGGAGCAGTACTTC. The genes are TRBV29-1 and TRBJ2-7, with D hard to call. Trimming cost V 0 bases and J 7 bases, with 7 bases left between them. The CDR3 loop spans 11 amino acids. CDR1 is SQVTM and CDR2 is ANQGSEA in the germline V gene.

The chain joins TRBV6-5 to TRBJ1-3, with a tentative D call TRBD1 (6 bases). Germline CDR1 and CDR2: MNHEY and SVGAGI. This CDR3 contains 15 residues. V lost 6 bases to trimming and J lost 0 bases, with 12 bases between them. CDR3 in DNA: TGTGCCAGCAGGCCAACAGGGCACTCTGGAAACACCATATATTTT. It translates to CASRPTGHSGNTIYF.